This passage covers 8 T cell receptor beta chains from one sample sequenced in a study of shared clonotypes between healthy human individuals. This table comes from immunoSEQ multiplex PCR, and its TCRdb copy is limited to in-frame clones, with some not included. The sample includes 2 million to 3 million clones, roughly nine tenths of them seen just once. Specimen: naive CD4+ T cells sorted from blood. This sample's subset: CD45RA+ positively selected. These TCRs come from a man between 18 and 29 years old in good health.

The CDR3: CASNEGPYTEAFF. DNA of the CDR3: TGTGCCAGCAACGAGGGGCCCTACACTGAAGCTTTCTTT. V gene TRBV27 combines with J gene TRBJ1-1, with D tentatively TRBD1 (5 bases). Germline V gives CDR1 MNHEY, CDR2 SMNVEV (reference sequence). The V gene lost 7 bases and the J gene lost 3 bases, with 12 bases spanning the gap. CDR3 size: 13 residues.

This rearrangement joins TRBV2 to TRBJ2-2; 7 nucleotides align to TRBD1. CDR3 length: 13 amino acids. Germline V gene sequence: CDR1 SNHLY, CDR2 FYNNEI. Trimming took 8 bases from V and 7 from J; bases not matched to a gene: 7. CDR3 region: CASSSQGDGELFF. In DNA form, the CDR3 reads TGTGCCAGCTCCTCCCAGGGGGACGGGGAGCTGTTTTTT.

The chain employs TRBV5-1 and TRBJ1-6, with a possible D match to TRBD1 (5 bases). Trimming left V 4 bases short and J 6 bases short, with 11 bases between. The CDR3 is 14 amino acids. The germline V gene has CDR1 SGHRS and CDR2 YFSETQ. DNA of the CDR3: TGCGCCAGCAGCCCCGGGACGTTTAATTCACCCCTCCACTTT. This codes for CASSPGTFNSPLHF.

The genes are TRBV9 and TRBJ1-2; maybe TRBD1 (5 bases). V lost 2 bases and J lost 4, with 9 bases in between. This CDR3 contains 13 residues. Germline CDR1 is SGDLS and CDR2 is YYNGEE. Here the CDR3 DNA reads TGTGCCAGCAGCGTTGGGACGAGCTATGGCTACACCTTC. Protein sequence: CASSVGTSYGYTF.

This chain connects TRBV5-1 to TRBJ2-7; 10 bases match TRBD2. There are 14 residues in the CDR3. The trim removed 5 bases at V and 9 bases at J, leaving 11 bases unmatched. CDR1 is SGHRS and CDR2 is YFSETQ in the germline V gene. CDR3 in amino acids: CASSPLDLAGAQYF. In DNA form, the CDR3 reads TGCGCCAGCAGTCCTCTCGATCTAGCGGGAGCGCAGTACTTC.

V gene TRBV5-4 combines with J gene TRBJ1-1; unclear D gene. The CDR3 is 13 amino acids. Germline V lookup: CDR1 SGHNT, CDR2 YYREEE (reference sequence). Trimming stripped 4 bases from V and 0 bases from J, with 7 bases between. This CDR3 is CASSQYMNTEAFF. CDR3 bases: TGTGCCAGCAGCCAATATATGAACACTGAAGCTTTCTTT.

This clone came up once. The chain recombines TRBV9 with TRBJ1-5; D gene ambiguous. This CDR3 contains 15 residues. Trimming pared 0 bases from V and 2 bases from J, leaving 9 bases between. Germline V CDR1 and CDR2: SGDLS, YYNGEE. For the CDR3, the DNA is TGTGCCAGCAGCGTAGACACCGCAGGCAATCAGCCCCAGCATTTT. Translated: CASSVDTAGNQPQHF.

V gene TRBV5-1 combines with J gene TRBJ1-5; D gene uncertain. Germline assignment: CDR1 SGHRS and CDR2 YFSETQ. Trimming cost V 1 base and J 0 bases, with 11 bases left between them. This CDR3 is 16 amino acids long. The CDR3 sequence is CASSLPRVYSNQPQHF. Written as DNA, the CDR3 is TGCGCCAGCAGCTTGCCTAGAGTGTATAGCAATCAGCCCCAGCATTTT.